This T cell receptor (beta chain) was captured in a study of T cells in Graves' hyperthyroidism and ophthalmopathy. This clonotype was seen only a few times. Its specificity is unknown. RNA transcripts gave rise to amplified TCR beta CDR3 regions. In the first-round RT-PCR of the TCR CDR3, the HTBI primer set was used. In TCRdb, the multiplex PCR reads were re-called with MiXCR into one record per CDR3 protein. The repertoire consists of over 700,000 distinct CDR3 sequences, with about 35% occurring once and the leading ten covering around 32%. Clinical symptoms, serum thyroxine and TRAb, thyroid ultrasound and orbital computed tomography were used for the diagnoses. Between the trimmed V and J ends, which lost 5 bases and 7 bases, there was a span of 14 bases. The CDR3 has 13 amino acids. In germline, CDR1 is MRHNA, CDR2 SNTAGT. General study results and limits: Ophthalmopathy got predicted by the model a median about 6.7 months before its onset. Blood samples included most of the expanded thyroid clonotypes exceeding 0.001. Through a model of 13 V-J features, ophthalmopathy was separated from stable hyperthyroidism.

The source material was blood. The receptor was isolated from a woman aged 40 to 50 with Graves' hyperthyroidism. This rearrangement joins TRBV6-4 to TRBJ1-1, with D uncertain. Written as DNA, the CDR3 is TGTGCCAGCAGTTACCTTAACCTATGTGAAGCTTTCTTT. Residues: CASSYLNLCEAFF.